This TCR beta chain was observed in a study of response to subunit inactivated influenza vaccine. General observations from the study: Every seasonal influenza vaccination brings in few new T cells, the authors suggested.

TCRdb redid the calling of the RT-PCR reads with MiXCR, one entry per CDR3 protein. This sample has 500,000 to 550,000 distinct CDR3 sequences; approximately 7.1% occur once, and the top ten carry approximately 13%. Turning to this clonotype: Antigen unknown.

Trimming at V came to 4 bases and at J to 4 bases, leaving 5 bases not matched to a gene. The CDR3 spans 15 residues. V usage is TRBV12-3 or TRBV12-4 and J usage is TRBJ2-2; TRBD2 matches at 8 bases. The sequencing used PBMCs from blood, collected less than 30 months after vaccination. The clonotype comes from a man between 50 and 69 years old who received an inactivated influenza vaccine. Here the CDR3 DNA reads TGTGCCAGCAGTTCGGGGGGACTAGTCACCGGGGAGCTGTTTTTT. This translates into CASSSGGLVTGELFF.